These 4 T cell receptor beta chains originate from one sample sequenced in a study of blood T cell repertoires in COVID-19. Produced via immunoSEQ multiplex PCR; TCRdb's table is partial and in-frame only. The sample includes about 150,000 clones, 84% of them seen just once. Sequencing used peripheral blood. The receptor set was obtained from a woman between 45 and 60 years old with acute or convalescent COVID-19.

The chain joins TRBV15 to TRBJ1-2, with TRBD1 identical over 7 bases. The CDR3 sequence is 16 residues long. Germline CDR1 LNHNV, CDR2 YYDKDF (reference sequence). V shed 4 bases, J shed 0 bases, and the junction held 8 bases outside the gene matches. The DNA of the CDR3 is TGTGCCACCAGCATCGACAGGGCTTCATCTAACTATGGCTACACCTTC. It encodes CATSIDRASSNYGYTF.

The chain couples TRBV4-2 to TRBJ2-3; D is ambiguous. Per the germline V gene, CDR1 is LGHNA and CDR2 is YNFKEQ. This CDR3 is built from 12 residues. Trimming took 2 bases from V and 4 from J, leaving 4 bases between them. The CDR3 DNA reads TGTGCCAGCAGCCAAACAGCAGATACGCAGTATTTT. Translation gives CASSQTADTQYF.

V is TRBV19 and J is TRBJ2-1, with TRBD2 identical over 11 bases. Per germline, CDR1 LNHDA and CDR2 SQIVND (reference sequence). The CDR3 runs to 17 residues. V was clipped by 5 bases and J by 2 bases; unmatched bases: 8. The CDR3 DNA follows: TGTGCCAGTAGTCCCGGGACTAGCGGCGCAACCTACAATGAGCAGTTCTTC. It specifies CASSPGTSGATYNEQFF.

This clone was seen once. V and J are TRBV27 and TRBJ1-6, with 11 bases lining up with TRBD1. V trimming: 5 bases; J trimming: 3 bases; junction bases outside the gene matches: 6. From germline, CDR1 is MNHEY and CDR2 SMNVEV (reference sequence). The CDR3 is 17 residues long. DNA of the CDR3: TGTGCCAGCAGTAACGGACAGGGGGCTGGCTATAATTCACCCCTCCACTTT. This codes for CASSNGQGAGYNSPLHF.